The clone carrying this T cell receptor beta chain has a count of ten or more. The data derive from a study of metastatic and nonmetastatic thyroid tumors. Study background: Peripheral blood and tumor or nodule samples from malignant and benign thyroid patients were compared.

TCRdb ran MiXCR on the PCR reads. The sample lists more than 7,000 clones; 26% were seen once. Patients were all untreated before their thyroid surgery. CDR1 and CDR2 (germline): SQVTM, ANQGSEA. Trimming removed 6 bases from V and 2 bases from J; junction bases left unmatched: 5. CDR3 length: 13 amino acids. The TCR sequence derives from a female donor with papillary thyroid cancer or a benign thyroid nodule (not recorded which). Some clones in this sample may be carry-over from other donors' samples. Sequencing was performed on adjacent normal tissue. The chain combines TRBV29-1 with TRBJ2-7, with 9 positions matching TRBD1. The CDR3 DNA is TGCAGCGTACCGGGACAGGGAGCCTACGAGCAGTACTTC. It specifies CSVPGQGAYEQYF.